The 18 T cell receptor beta chains presented below share a single source sample, sequenced in a study of T cells after posttransplantation cyclophosphamide. Sequenced by immunoSEQ multiplex PCR; TCRdb stores in-frame clones only, minus some. Recorded here are tens of thousands of clones, with no singletons, and the ten leading clones hold about 2.5%. Sequenced material: PBMCs. The origin of the receptors is a man aged 50-59 years in good health, CMV-negative, and a related stem cell transplant donor.

This clone came up many times. The V and J genes are TRBV9 and TRBJ2-2; 7 nucleotides line up with TRBD1. In germline, CDR1 is SGDLS, CDR2 YYNGEE. The V gene end was trimmed by 1 base and the J gene end by 1 base; junction bases not matched to a gene: 7. The CDR3 contains 17 residues. This CDR3 reads CASSVPDREGNTGELFF. CDR3 bases: TGTGCCAGCAGCGTACCCGACAGGGAAGGGAACACCGGGGAGCTGTTTTTT.

This clone was counted only a few times. The rearrangement joins TRBV10-2 to TRBJ1-1, with TRBD1 as a possible D gene (5 bases). This CDR3 has 15 residues. Germline V gene sequence: CDR1 WSHSY, CDR2 SAAADI. Trimming pared 1 base from V and 7 bases from J, leaving 16 bases between. DNA for the CDR3: TGCGCCAGCAGTGAGTTCCCCCCACAGGAGAGTGAAGCTTTCTTT. It translates to CASSEFPPQESEAFF.

This clone was counted at least ten times. The genes are TRBV2 and TRBJ2-1; 9 bases match TRBD1. CDR3 length: 16 amino acids. Germline values: CDR1 SNHLY, CDR2 FYNNEI. V shed 2 bases and J 1 base; nucleotides not matched to a gene: 3. The CDR3 spells CASSEYGTGSYNEQFF. In DNA form, the CDR3 reads TGTGCCAGCAGTGAATACGGGACAGGGTCCTACAATGAGCAGTTCTTC.

This clone was picked up many times. The gene calls are TRBV5-1 and TRBJ2-3, with a weak D call TRBD1 (6 bases). Trimming stripped 4 bases from V and 4 bases from J, with 16 bases between. Germline V CDR1 and CDR2: SGHRS, YFSETQ. The CDR3 extends over 15 amino acids. CDR3 residues: CASSRQDGVADTQYF. The DNA of the CDR3 is TGCGCCAGCAGCCGACAGGACGGAGTCGCAGATACGCAGTATTTT.

This clone was counted ten times or more. The chain uses TRBV7-3 and TRBJ1-5, with D uncertain. Trimming cost V 2 bases and J 9 bases, with 20 bases left between them. Germline CDR1 and CDR2: SGHTA and FQGTGA. The CDR3 runs to 16 residues. CDR3 amino acids: CASSLGLRENSAPQHF. The CDR3 DNA sequence: TGTGCCAGCAGCTTAGGGCTAAGGGAGAACAGTGCGCCCCAGCATTTT. Filled out from reference TRBV7-3 and TRBJ1-5, the complete variable domain reads GAGVSQTPSNKVTEKGKYVELRCDPISGHTALYWYRQSLGQGPEFLIYFQGTGAADDSGLPNDRFFAVRPEGSVSTLKIQRTERGDSAVYLCASSLGLRENSAPQHFGDGTRLSIL.

Ten or more counts support this clone. One end of the junction varies from germline; a read error may be responsible. J is TRBJ1-1 and V is TRBV4-1; 7 bases align to TRBD1. The germline V gene encodes CDR1 MGHRA and CDR2 YSYEKL. CDR3 length equals 16 residues. The DNA for the CDR3 is TGCGCCAGCAGCCATCCCCCCTCGGACAGGAACGCTGAAGCTTTCTTT. Its translation is CASSHPPSDRNAEAFF.

This clone has ten or more counts. J is TRBJ2-7 and V is TRBV5-6; 7 positions match TRBD2. Germline CDR1 and CDR2: SGHDT and YYEEEE. This CDR3 region has 14 residues. V gave up 5 bases and J gave up 3 bases; unmatched junction bases: 8. The CDR3 loop reads CASRFREAFYEQYF. In DNA form, the CDR3 reads TGTGCCAGCAGGTTCCGGGAGGCATTCTACGAGCAGTACTTC.

This clone was recorded many times. This chain joins TRBV7-9 and TRBJ2-1, with 9 bases aligning to TRBD2. This CDR3 contains 16 residues. Germline V gene data show CDR1 as SEHNR and CDR2 as FQNEAQ (reference sequence). Trimming at V came to 0 bases and at J to 3 bases, leaving 3 bases not matched to a gene. The CDR3, as DNA: TGTGCCAGCAGCTTAGCGACGACTAGCGGCTACAATGAGCAGTTCTTC. Translating it yields CASSLATTSGYNEQFF.

This clone was found a few times. The CDR3 reads CASSLAGGTDTQYF. DNA of the CDR3: TGTGCCAGCAGCTTGGCGGGGGGCACAGATACGCAGTATTTT. The rearrangement uses TRBV5-4 and TRBJ2-3; maybe TRBD2 (6 bases). Trimming cost V 0 bases and J 1 base, with 6 bases left between them. Per the germline V gene, CDR1 is SGHNT and CDR2 is YYREEE (reference sequence). The CDR3 is 14 residues long. Based on the CDR3 plus reference TRBV5-4 and TRBJ2-3, the full variable domain is ETGVTQSPTHLIKTRGQQVTLRCSSQSGHNTVSWYQQALGQGPQFIFQYYREEENGRGNFPPRFSGLQFPNYSSELNVNALELDDSALYLCASSLAGGTDTQYFGPGTRLTVL.

This clone was counted ten times or more. As DNA, the CDR3 is TGTGCCAGCAGCCCCCAGTCCAGGACAGGGGGCGGCGAGCAGTACTTC. Translating it yields CASSPQSRTGGGEQYF. This rearrangement joins TRBV9 to TRBJ2-7; 11 nucleotides align to TRBD1. Germline CDR1 and CDR2: SGDLS and YYNGEE. The CDR3 has 16 amino acids. With V trimmed by 4 bases and J by 6 bases, 12 bases remained unmatched. The full variable domain, rest sourced from reference TRBV9 and TRBJ2-7, is DSGVTQTPKHLITATGQRVTLRCSPRSGDLSVYWYQQSLDQGLQFLIQYYNGEERAKGNILERFSAQQFPDLHSELNLSSLELGDSALYFCASSPQSRTGGGEQYFGPGTRLTVT.

This clone occurred many times. The chain carries TRBV4-3 and TRBJ1-6; 8 nucleotides match TRBD1. The CDR3 is 17 residues long. Germline CDR1 and CDR2: LGHNA and YSLEER. With V trimmed by 1 base and J by 14 bases, 16 bases remained unmatched. The CDR3: CASSQGSWQDRDYTLHF. CDR3 sequence (DNA): TGCGCCAGCAGCCAAGGGAGTTGGCAGGACAGGGATTACACCCTCCACTTT.

The gene calls are TRBV7-9 and TRBJ2-7, with D perhaps TRBD2 (6 bases). CDR3 length: 12 residues. Between the trimmed V and J ends, which lost 5 bases and 4 bases, there was a span of 9 bases. Germline-derived CDR1 and CDR2 are SEHNR and FQNEAQ (reference sequence). The CDR3 loop reads CASSIGGYEQYF. The DNA for the CDR3 is TGTGCCAGCAGCATCGGGGGATACGAGCAGTACTTC.

This clone was observed many times. V usage is TRBV5-1 and J usage is TRBJ2-2, with 7 bases fitting TRBD1. The CDR3 length is 13 residues. V dropped 4 bases and J dropped 7; count of bases not matched to a gene: 4. Germline V lookup: CDR1 SGHRS, CDR2 YFSETQ. The CDR3 spells CASSVQGSGELFF. DNA of the CDR3: TGCGCCAGCAGCGTACAGGGGAGCGGGGAGCTGTTTTTT.

There are many counts of this clone. The chain uses TRBV27 and TRBJ1-5; tentative D call: TRBD1 (5 bases). CDR1 and CDR2 (germline): MNHEY, SMNVEV (reference sequence). The V end lost 4 bases, the J end lost 6 bases, and 13 bases lay between the germline ends. There are 14 residues in the CDR3. The CDR3 region has the DNA TGTGCCAGCAGTTCTCCTAGGGGCGGTCAGCCCCAGCATTTT. As protein: CASSSPRGGQPQHF.

This clone appeared many times. The chain has TRBV5-1 and TRBJ1-2; tentatively, D is TRBD1 (6 bases). The germline gives CDR1 SGHRS, CDR2 YFSETQ. Trimming pared 4 bases from V and 1 base from J, leaving 8 bases between. The CDR3 is 13 amino acids. The CDR3 spells CASSPGVNYGYTF. The CDR3 DNA follows: TGCGCCAGCAGCCCAGGGGTTAACTATGGCTACACCTTC.

This clone was recorded a few times. The chain links TRBV5-1 to TRBJ1-2, with D possibly being TRBD1 (5 bases). Between the trimmed V and J ends, which lost 0 bases and 7 bases, there was a span of 19 bases. CDR1 is SGHRS, CDR2 YFSETQ, per germline. There are 16 residues in the CDR3. The CDR3 protein is CASSLAKLRGFRGYTF. As DNA, the CDR3 is TGCGCCAGCAGCTTGGCTAAGTTACGGGGGTTCCGTGGCTACACCTTC. Filled out from reference TRBV5-1 and TRBJ1-2, the complete variable domain reads KAGVTQTPRYLIKTRGQQVTLSCSPISGHRSVSWYQQTPGQGLQFLFEYFSETQRNKGNFPGRFSGRQFSNSRSEMNVSTLELGDSALYLCASSLAKLRGFRGYTFGSGTRLTVV.

This clone has ten or more counts. The V gene is TRBV10-3, the J gene TRBJ2-7, with D perhaps matching TRBD1 (6 bases). The V and J ends lost 8 bases and 2 bases respectively, with 7 bases between them. The CDR3 has 11 amino acids. Germline V gives CDR1 ENHRY, CDR2 SYGVKD. The CDR3 sequence: CAIGQTYEQYF. The CDR3 DNA reads as TGTGCCATCGGACAGACCTACGAGCAGTACTTC.

At least ten counts were recorded for this clone. This chain joins TRBV19 and TRBJ1-1; TRBD1 matches 9 bases. This CDR3 has 15 amino acids. Germline CDR1 LNHDA, CDR2 SQIVND (reference sequence). The V segment lost 7 bases and the J segment 5 bases; nucleotides outside the gene matches: 11. CDR3 coding DNA: TGTGCCAGTATCCCATTGACAGGGGGGTGGACTGAAGCTTTCTTT. Residues: CASIPLTGGWTEAFF.